A selection of T cell receptor beta chains follows, all from one sample in a study of cytomegalovirus exposure and HLA in healthy donors. Sequencing used immunoSEQ multiplex PCR; TCRdb keeps in-frame clones, though not all of them. The data contain 150,000 to 200,000 clones, 80% of them singletons. Material for sequencing was PBMCs. These TCRs come from a woman aged 30 to 39 in good health and CMV-seronegative. Each CDR3 is given with its conserved first and last residue.

J	V	CDR3
TRBJ1-1	TRBV6-1	CATWGGIWNTEAFF
TRBJ1-2	TRBV9	CASSVTGRDGYTF
TRBJ1-3	TRBV18	CASSPLQPISGNTIYF
TRBJ1-2	TRBV29-1	CSVWTGANYGYTF
TRBJ1-4	TRBV5-1	CASSLQGQGEKLFF
TRBJ1-1	TRBV29-1	CSVEDGTKAFF
TRBJ2-1	TRBV10-3	CAAGTSLNNEQFF
TRBJ2-7	TRBV2	CASSEGLGQGSTYEQYF
TRBJ1-4	TRBV2	CATRQDNEKLFF
TRBJ1-2	TRBV18	CASSLQGYGYTF
TRBJ1-1	TRBV21-1	CASRLTENTEAFF
TRBJ1-1	TRBV19	CASSQGAFTEAFF
TRBJ1-3	TRBV4-2	CASSQGLSGPGNTIYF
TRBJ1-1	TRBV2	CASSPGGPGMNTEAFF
TRBJ2-2	TRBV6-6	CASTATDFTGELFF
TRBJ2-1	TRBV5-1	CASSSPPGLAPLSSYNEQFF
TRBJ1-6	TRBV6-1	CASYLMGRNSPLHF
TRBJ1-1	TRBV7-2	CASSLVGTGTGTEAFF
TRBJ1-1	TRBV10-1	CASSESGQNTEAFF
TRBJ1-1	TRBV7-8	CASSQDRIVEDTEAFF
TRBJ2-1	TRBV6-4	CASSEAASSSNEQFF
TRBJ2-1	TRBV4-2	CASSQETGGVNEQFF
TRBJ2-5	TRBV7-2	CASSLQGALETQYF
TRBJ1-6	TRBV5-1	CASSTGLTGIGNSPLHF
TRBJ1-1	TRBV2	CASRGGTEAFF
TRBJ1-1	TRBV6-1	CASSVGQARAFF
TRBJ1-6	TRBV7-2	CASSLRGIAVKRSSPLHF
TRBJ1-4	TRBV15	CATSRVPGTGGREKLFF